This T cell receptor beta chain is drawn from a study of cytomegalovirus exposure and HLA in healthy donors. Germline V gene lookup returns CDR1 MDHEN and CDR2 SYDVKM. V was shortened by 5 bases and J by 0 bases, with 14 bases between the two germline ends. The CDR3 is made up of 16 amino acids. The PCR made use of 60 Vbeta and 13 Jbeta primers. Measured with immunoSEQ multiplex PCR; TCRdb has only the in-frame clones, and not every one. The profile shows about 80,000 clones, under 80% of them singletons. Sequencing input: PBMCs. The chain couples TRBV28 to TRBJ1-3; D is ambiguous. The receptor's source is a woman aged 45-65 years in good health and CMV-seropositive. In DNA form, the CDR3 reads TGTGCCAGCAGTCAACCCCAGGTGTACTCTGGAAACACCATATATTTT. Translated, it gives CASSQPQVYSGNTIYF.